This passage covers 3 T cell receptor beta chains from one sample sequenced in a study of CD8 T cells in ankylosing spondylitis. Each CDR3 protein is one row after TCRdb ran MiXCR on the 5' RACE reads. This table has about 250,000 distinct CDR3 sequences, 30% to 35% appearing once. The sequencing sample was made of blood, either unsorted or a sorted T cell fraction (not recorded which). These receptors came from a male donor with ankylosing spondylitis or in good health (not recorded which).

The sample holds a few counts of this clonotype. This chain connects TRBV5-1 to TRBJ2-5; D gene ambiguous. The germline gives CDR1 SGHRS, CDR2 YFSETQ. The CDR3 runs to 15 residues. Trimming took off 1 base at V and 1 base at J, with 11 bases between the two ends. CDR3 DNA sequence: TGCGCCAGCAGCTTGATAGGCCTATTCCAAGAGACCCAGTACTTC. This codes for CASSLIGLFQETQYF.

The chain joins TRBV5-6 to TRBJ2-1, with D uncertain. CDR1 is SGHDT and CDR2 is YYEEEE in the germline V gene. Trimming shortened V by 4 bases and J by 6 bases, and 11 bases separated the two germline ends. The length of the CDR3 is 13 residues. The CDR3 is CASSLAPANEQFF. The CDR3 coding sequence is TGTGCCAGCAGCCTCGCTCCGGCCAATGAGCAGTTCTTC.

The genes are TRBV18 and TRBJ1-1; D not certain. Germline values: CDR1 KGHSH, CDR2 LQKENI. Trimming took 3 bases from V and 1 from J, leaving 6 bases between them. The CDR3 has 13 residues. The CDR3 here is CASSPPSNTEAFF. The CDR3 DNA reads TGTGCCAGCTCACCTCCTTCGAACACTGAAGCTTTCTTT.